This T cell receptor beta chain was obtained from a study of blood T cell repertoires in COVID-19. Study-wide background: Acute and convalescent COVID-19 specimens originated in the United States, Italy and Spain. T cells, B-cell-depleted T cells, or PBMCs supplied cDNA or gDNA.

One Seattle source followed patients from active infection through their disease course. Clones were read by immunoSEQ multiplex PCR, and TCRdb kept only the in-frame ones, dropping some. This sample has approximately 290,000 clones, with over 75% found just once. The germline gives CDR1 SNHLY, CDR2 FYNNEI. This CDR3 is built from 15 residues. With 7 bases clipped from V and 8 bases from J, the junction kept 15 bases outside the gene matches. The sequencing sample was made of peripheral blood. The receptor was derived from a human donor with COVID-19, enrolled during active disease. The donor label of this sample is uncertain. V and J are TRBV2 and TRBJ1-1; 8 bases align to TRBD1. The DNA for the CDR3 is TGTGCCAGCAAGTTGACAGGGGCTCGGGGCGGAGAAGCTTTCTTT. Protein product: CASKLTGARGGEAFF.